The 16 T cell receptor beta chains in this list originate from one sample, sequenced in a study of cytomegalovirus exposure and HLA in healthy donors. Data came from immunoSEQ multiplex PCR; TCRdb stores just in-frame clones and leaves some out. The sample contains over 60,000 clones, 85% to 95% of which appear only once. The material sequenced was PBMCs. Every receptor here comes from a young man in good health and CMV-seronegative.

This clone was detected only once. The CDR3 spells CASSNSTLNGEAFF. The CDR3 region has the DNA TGTGCCAGCAGCAACTCAACGCTTAACGGTGAAGCTTTCTTT. The V gene is TRBV7-9, the J gene TRBJ1-1; no firm D call. Trimming removed 5 bases at V and 7 bases at J, with 17 bases between. Germline CDR1 reads SEHNR; CDR2 reads FQNEAQ (reference sequence). The CDR3 contains 14 residues.

This chain links TRBV10-2 with TRBJ2-7; 10 bases align to TRBD1. This CDR3 is 14 amino acids long. Germline lookup yields CDR1 WSHSY and CDR2 SAAADI. J was trimmed by 5 bases and V by 5 bases; bases with no gene match: 6. The CDR3 coding sequence is TGCGCCAGCAGTATATCCGGGACAGGGGACGAGCAGTACTTC. Its translation is CASSISGTGDEQYF.

The rearrangement uses TRBV4-2 and TRBJ1-2, with TRBD1 as a possible D gene (5 bases). Trimming pared 0 bases from V and 5 bases from J, leaving 7 bases between. In germline, CDR1 is LGHNA, CDR2 YNFKEQ. CDR3 size: 13 residues. The DNA of the CDR3 is TGTGCCAGCAGCCAAGACAGGGATTATGGCTACACCTTC. It is translated as CASSQDRDYGYTF.

The rearrangement uses TRBV15 and TRBJ2-1, with TRBD1 as a possible D gene (7 bases). Germline V gene data show CDR1 as LNHNV and CDR2 as YYDKDF (reference sequence). V was pared by 3 bases and J by 1 base, with 10 bases between. This CDR3 has 15 residues. The CDR3 DNA reads TGTGCCACCAGCAGGTCAGGGGGGTCCTACAATGAGCAGTTCTTC. It specifies CATSRSGGSYNEQFF.

The genes are TRBV9 and TRBJ1-1, with D unresolved. Trimming took 3 bases from V and 1 from J, leaving 10 bases between them. The germline V gene encodes CDR1 SGDLS and CDR2 YYNGEE. There are 14 residues in the CDR3. CDR3 sequence (DNA): TGTGCCAGCAGCGAGGAGGGAGGGAACACTGAAGCTTTCTTT. It specifies CASSEEGGNTEAFF.

V and J are TRBV30 and TRBJ1-5; 7 nucleotides agree with TRBD1. V shed 3 bases, J shed 4 bases, and the junction held 9 bases outside the gene matches. The CDR3 is 15 residues long. Germline V lookup: CDR1 GTSNPN, CDR2 SVGIG (reference sequence). DNA for the CDR3: TGTGCCTGGAGCAGACAGGGCACACCGAATCAGCCCCAGCATTTT. Translating gives CAWSRQGTPNQPQHF.

J is TRBJ2-7 and V is TRBV25-1, with unresolved D. The V gene's germline CDR1 is MGHDK and CDR2 SYGVNS. V was pared by 3 bases and J by 2 bases, with 17 bases between. The CDR3 consists of 16 residues. Written as DNA, the CDR3 is TGTGCCAGCAGTGACCCCATGACACTTAACCCCTACGAGCAGTACTTC. It translates to CASSDPMTLNPYEQYF.

This clone was seen a handful of times. This chain connects TRBV27 to TRBJ2-2, with D possibly being TRBD1 (5 bases). V was trimmed by 5 bases and J by 7 bases, leaving 8 bases between them. CDR1 is MNHEY, CDR2 SMNVEV, per germline (reference sequence). CDR3 size: 12 residues. The CDR3 loop is CASSQRGGELFF. The CDR3 bases are TGTGCCAGCAGTCAAAGGGGCGGGGAGCTGTTTTTT.

The chain carries TRBV6-1 and TRBJ1-2; D call uncertain. The germline V gene encodes CDR1 MNHNS and CDR2 SASEGT. The CDR3 contains 14 residues. Trimming pared 1 base from V and 3 bases from J, leaving 9 bases between. Written as DNA, the CDR3 is TGTGCCAGCAGTGAAGTGCGGACTCACTATGGCTACACCTTC. Translated: CASSEVRTHYGYTF.

This chain joins TRBV7-9 and TRBJ2-7; TRBD2 matches at 14 bases. Per the germline V gene, CDR1 is SEHNR and CDR2 is FQNEAQ (reference sequence). The length of the CDR3 is 17 residues. With V trimmed by 4 bases and J by 4 bases, 9 bases remained unmatched. The CDR3 nucleotides read TGTGCCAGCAGCTCCGGACTAGCGGGGGGTCTTGGATACGAGCAGTACTTC. This encodes CASSSGLAGGLGYEQYF.

The chain joins TRBV10-3 to TRBJ2-3; 7 nucleotides line up with TRBD1. Germline assignment: CDR1 ENHRY and CDR2 SYGVKD. The CDR3 sequence is 14 residues long. J lost 4 bases, V lost 6 bases, and 7 bases had no gene match. CDR3: CAISPGQGADTQYF. The CDR3 DNA reads as TGTGCCATCAGCCCCGGGCAGGGGGCAGATACGCAGTATTTT.

The CDR3 reads CASSLDGTEAFF. The CDR3 coding sequence is TGTGCCAGCAGCTTAGACGGCACTGAAGCTTTCTTT. The chain carries TRBV7-9 and TRBJ1-1; D unresolved. CDR3 size: 12 residues. V lost 1 base to trimming and J lost 4 bases, with 4 bases between them. CDR1 SEHNR and CDR2 FQNEAQ come from the germline V gene (reference sequence).

The chain is built from TRBV18 and TRBJ1-6, with a possible D match to TRBD1 (5 bases). The CDR3 has 15 residues. The germline CDR1 and CDR2 sequences are KGHSH and LQKENI. Trimming took 3 bases from V and 6 from J, leaving 12 bases between them. The CDR3: CASSPDRQPNSPLHF. CDR3 sequence (DNA): TGTGCCAGCTCACCGGACCGACAGCCTAATTCACCCCTCCACTTT.

This chain links TRBV5-6 with TRBJ1-2, with D unclear. This CDR3 comprises 13 residues. V was pared by 5 bases and J by 2 bases, with 10 bases between. Germline CDR1 and CDR2: SGHDT and YYEEEE. The CDR3 nucleotides read TGTGCCAGCAGGACCCCGGGAAACTATGGCTACACCTTC. Translation: CASRTPGNYGYTF.

This clone appeared a single time. This rearrangement joins TRBV6-1 to TRBJ1-2; TRBD1 aligns across 7 bases. Trimming at V came to 1 base and at J to 4 bases, leaving 6 bases not matched to a gene. Germline CDR1 is MNHNS and CDR2 is SASEGT. The CDR3 is 15 residues long. DNA of the CDR3: TGTGCCAGCAGTGAAGATGACAGGGTATCCTATGGCTACACCTTC. Translating it yields CASSEDDRVSYGYTF.

The chain has TRBV27 and TRBJ1-1; TRBD1 aligns across 9 bases. With V trimmed by 10 bases and J by 5 bases, 11 bases remained unmatched. Germline V gives CDR1 MNHEY, CDR2 SMNVEV (reference sequence). CDR3 size: 14 residues. The chain's CDR3 is CATTRTGEGTEAFF. In DNA, the CDR3 is TGTGCCACCACGAGGACAGGGGAGGGTACTGAAGCTTTCTTT.